The rows below give T cell receptor beta chains drawn from one sample of a study of stem cell transplantation in POMP-related autoinflammatory disease. Sequencing used immunoSEQ multiplex PCR; TCRdb keeps in-frame clones, though not all of them. The repertoire holds 6,500 to 10,000 clones, with around 90% as singletons. Material: CD8+ T cells from PBMCs, obtained after stem cell transplantation. The receptors were gathered from a human patient with POMP-related autoinflammation and immune dysregulation (PRAID). Some T cells could come from the graft donor. CDR3s include the opening cysteine and the closing phenylalanine or tryptophan. Fields, in order: V gene, clone size, D gene, J gene, CDR3 DNA, CDR3 protein. A D gene is named only where the DNA matches it firmly. The size field is filled for only some rows; it gives once, few, many or a size class.

TRBV19	.	.	TRBJ1-1	TGTGCCAGTAGGTCTGGAGGGAACACTGAAGCTTTCTTT	CASRSGGNTEAFF
TRBV11-2	.	TRBD1	TRBJ2-7	TGTGCCAGCAGCTCGATCCCCCCGGGACAGGGATGGTACGAGCAGTACTTC	CASSSIPPGQGWYEQYF
TRBV29-1	.	TRBD1	TRBJ2-7	TGCAGCGTTGAGATTAAGGGGGCCATCTACGAGCAGTACTTC	CSVEIKGAIYEQYF
TRBV5-1	.	TRBD1	TRBJ2-4	TGCGCCAGCCAACAGGGGGCTGGGGGTTTTGTCAAAAACATTCAGTACTTC	CASQQGAGGFVKNIQYF
TRBV19	.	TRBD2	TRBJ2-1	TGTGCCAGTAGTCCGCGAAGCGGGGGGTACAATGAGCAGTTCTTC	CASSPRSGGYNEQFF
TRBV2	few	TRBD2	TRBJ2-7	TGTGCCAGCGCCGGGACTAGCGGGAGGGTATCGGGATTGAACTACGAGCAGTACTTC	CASAGTSGRVSGLNYEQYF
TRBV5-1	.	.	TRBJ1-5	TGCGCCAGCAGTCAGATTAACAGGAAGGGGGATCGCAATCAGCCCCAGCATTTT	CASSQINRKGDRNQPQHF
TRBV12-5	.	TRBD1	TRBJ2-2	TGTGCTAGTGGTTCGTTAGGACAGGGTAGACCCGGGGAGCTGTTTTTT	CASGSLGQGRPGELFF
TRBV5-1	once	TRBD2	TRBJ2-1	TGCGCCAGCAGCTTTTGGCGGGAGAGAGAGTTTGCTTACAATGAGCAGTTCTTC	CASSFWREREFAYNEQFF
TRBV10-1	.	.	TRBJ2-3	TGCGCCAGCAGTGAAGGGGGGAACCGCACAGATACGCAGTATTTT	CASSEGGNRTDTQYF
TRBV6-1	.	TRBD1	TRBJ2-1	TGTGCCAGCAGTGGCGACAGGGGTCCCTTATACAATGAGCAGTTCTTC	CASSGDRGPLYNEQFF